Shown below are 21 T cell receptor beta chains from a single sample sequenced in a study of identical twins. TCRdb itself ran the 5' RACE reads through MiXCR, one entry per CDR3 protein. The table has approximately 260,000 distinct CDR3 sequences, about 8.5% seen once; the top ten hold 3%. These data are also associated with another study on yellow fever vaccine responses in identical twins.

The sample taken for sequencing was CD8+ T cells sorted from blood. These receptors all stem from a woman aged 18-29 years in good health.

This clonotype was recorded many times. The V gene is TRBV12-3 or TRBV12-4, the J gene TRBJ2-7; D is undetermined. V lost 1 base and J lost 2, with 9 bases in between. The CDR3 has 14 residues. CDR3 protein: CASSLVDNPYEQYF. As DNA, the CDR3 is TGTGCCAGCAGTTTAGTAGACAACCCCTACGAGCAGTACTTC.

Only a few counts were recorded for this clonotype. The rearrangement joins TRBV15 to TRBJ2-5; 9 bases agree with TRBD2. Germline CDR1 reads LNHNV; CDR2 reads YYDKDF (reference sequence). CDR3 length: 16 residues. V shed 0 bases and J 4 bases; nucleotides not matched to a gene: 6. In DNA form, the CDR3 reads TGTGCCACCAGCAGAGATTTTAGCGGGAGTTTAGAGACCCAGTACTTC. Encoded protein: CATSRDFSGSLETQYF.

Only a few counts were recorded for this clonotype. In nucleotides, the CDR3 is TGTGCCAGCAGTGATTTAGTGGGACAGCCCCAGCATTTT. This translates into CASSDLVGQPQHF. The chain employs TRBV25-1 and TRBJ1-5, with unresolved D. The V end lost 3 bases, the J end lost 7 bases, and 10 bases lay between the germline ends. This CDR3 is built from 13 residues. Germline V CDR1 and CDR2: MGHDK, SYGVNS. Full variable domain (missing parts from reference TRBV25-1 and TRBJ1-5): EADIYQTPRYLVIGTGKKITLECSQTMGHDKMYWYQQDPGMELHLIHYSYGVNSTEKGDLSSESTVSRIRTEHFPLTLESARPSHTSQYLCASSDLVGQPQHFGDGTRLSIL.

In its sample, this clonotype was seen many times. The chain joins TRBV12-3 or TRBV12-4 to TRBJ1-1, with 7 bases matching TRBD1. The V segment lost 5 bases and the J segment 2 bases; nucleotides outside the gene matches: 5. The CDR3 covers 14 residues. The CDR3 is CASSMGQPNTEAFF. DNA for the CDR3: TGTGCCAGCAGTATGGGACAGCCAAACACTGAAGCTTTCTTT.

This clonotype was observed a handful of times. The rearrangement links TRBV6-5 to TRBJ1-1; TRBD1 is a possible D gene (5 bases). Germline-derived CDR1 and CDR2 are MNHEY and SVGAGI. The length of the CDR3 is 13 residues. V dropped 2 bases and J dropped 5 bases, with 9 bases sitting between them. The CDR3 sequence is CASSYSGATEAFF. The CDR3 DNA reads TGTGCCAGCAGTTACAGTGGGGCGACTGAAGCTTTCTTT.

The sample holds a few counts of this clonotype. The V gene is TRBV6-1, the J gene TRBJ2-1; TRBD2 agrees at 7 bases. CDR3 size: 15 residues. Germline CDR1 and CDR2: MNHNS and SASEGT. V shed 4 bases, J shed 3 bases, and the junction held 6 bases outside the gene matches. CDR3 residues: CASSASLADYNEQFF. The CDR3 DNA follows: TGTGCCAGCAGTGCATCTCTAGCGGACTACAATGAGCAGTTCTTC.

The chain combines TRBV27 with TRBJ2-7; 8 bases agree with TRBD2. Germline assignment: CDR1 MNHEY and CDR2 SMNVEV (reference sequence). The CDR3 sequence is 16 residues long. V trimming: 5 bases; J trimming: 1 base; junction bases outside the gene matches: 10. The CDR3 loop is CASSASGLAISYEQYF. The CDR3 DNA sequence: TGTGCCAGCAGTGCCTCCGGACTAGCTATTTCCTACGAGCAGTACTTC.

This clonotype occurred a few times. This CDR3 reads CASSLDVNEKLFF. The CDR3 DNA reads TGTGCCAGCAGCTTAGATGTTAATGAAAAACTGTTTTTT. This chain links TRBV7-9 with TRBJ1-4; D is uncertain. The V and J ends lost 1 base and 4 bases respectively, with 4 bases between them. The CDR3 runs 13 residues. Germline CDR1 and CDR2: SEHNR and FQNEAQ (reference sequence).

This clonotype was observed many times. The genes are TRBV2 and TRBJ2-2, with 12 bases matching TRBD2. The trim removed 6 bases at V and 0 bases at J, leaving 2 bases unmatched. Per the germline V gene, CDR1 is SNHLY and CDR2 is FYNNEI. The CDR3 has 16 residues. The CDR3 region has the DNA TGTGCCAGCAGACTAGCGGGGGGTGCGAACACCGGGGAGCTGTTTTTT. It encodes CASRLAGGANTGELFF.

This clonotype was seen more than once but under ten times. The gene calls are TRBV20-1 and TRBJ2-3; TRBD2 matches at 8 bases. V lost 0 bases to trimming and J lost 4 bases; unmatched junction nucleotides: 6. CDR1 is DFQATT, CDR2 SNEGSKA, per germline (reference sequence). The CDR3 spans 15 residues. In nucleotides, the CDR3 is TGCAGTGCTAGAGATCCGGGACTAGAAGCAGATACGCAGTATTTT. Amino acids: CSARDPGLEADTQYF.

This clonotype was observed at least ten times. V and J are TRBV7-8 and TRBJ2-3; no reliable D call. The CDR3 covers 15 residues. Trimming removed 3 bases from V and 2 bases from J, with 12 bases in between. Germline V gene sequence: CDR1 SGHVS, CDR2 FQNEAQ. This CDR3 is CASSFRPAATDTQYF. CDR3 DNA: TGTGCCAGCAGCTTTAGACCCGCCGCCACAGATACGCAGTATTTT.

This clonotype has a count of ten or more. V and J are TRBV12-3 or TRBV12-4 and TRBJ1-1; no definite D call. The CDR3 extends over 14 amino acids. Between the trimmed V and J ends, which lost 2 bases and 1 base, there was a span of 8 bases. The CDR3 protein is CASSLSSPNTEAFF. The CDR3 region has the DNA TGTGCCAGCAGTTTAAGCAGTCCGAACACTGAAGCTTTCTTT.

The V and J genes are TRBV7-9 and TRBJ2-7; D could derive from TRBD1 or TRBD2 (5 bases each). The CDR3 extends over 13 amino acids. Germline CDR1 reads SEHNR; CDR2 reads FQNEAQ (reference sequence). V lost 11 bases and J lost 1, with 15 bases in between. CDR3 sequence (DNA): TGTGCCCTCGATCGGGACGAGTCCTACGAGCAGTACTTC. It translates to CALDRDESYEQYF.

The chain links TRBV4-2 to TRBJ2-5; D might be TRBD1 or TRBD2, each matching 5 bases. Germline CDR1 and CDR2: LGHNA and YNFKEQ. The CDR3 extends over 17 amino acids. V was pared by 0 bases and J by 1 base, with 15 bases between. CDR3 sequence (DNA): TGTGCCAGCAGCCAAGATTTAGGGACGGGCCCCCAAGAGACCCAGTACTTC. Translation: CASSQDLGTGPQETQYF.

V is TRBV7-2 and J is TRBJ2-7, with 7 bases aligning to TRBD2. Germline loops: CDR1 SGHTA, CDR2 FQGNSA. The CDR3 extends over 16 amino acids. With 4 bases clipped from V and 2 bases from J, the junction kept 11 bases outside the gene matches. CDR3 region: CASSSFPGLPPYEQYF. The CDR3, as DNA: TGTGCCAGCAGCTCCTTTCCGGGACTACCTCCCTACGAGCAGTACTTC.

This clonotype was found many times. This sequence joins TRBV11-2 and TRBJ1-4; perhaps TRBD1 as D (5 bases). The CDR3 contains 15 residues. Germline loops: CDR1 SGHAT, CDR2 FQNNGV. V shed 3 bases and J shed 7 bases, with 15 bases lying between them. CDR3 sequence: CASSFIRDGAEKLFF. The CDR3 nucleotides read TGTGCCAGCAGCTTTATAAGGGATGGGGCTGAAAAACTGTTTTTT.

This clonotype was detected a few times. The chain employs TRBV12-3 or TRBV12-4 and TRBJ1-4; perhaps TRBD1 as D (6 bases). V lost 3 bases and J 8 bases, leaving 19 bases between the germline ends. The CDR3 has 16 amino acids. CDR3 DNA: TGTGCCAGCAGTTTTAGGGGGAGCCCCACTCCCGAAAAACTGTTTTTT. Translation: CASSFRGSPTPEKLFF.

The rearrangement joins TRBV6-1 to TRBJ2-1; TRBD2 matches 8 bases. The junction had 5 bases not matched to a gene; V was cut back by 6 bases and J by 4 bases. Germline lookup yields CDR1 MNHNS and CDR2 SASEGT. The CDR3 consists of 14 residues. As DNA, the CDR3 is TGTGCCAGCAGACTAGCGGAGGGATACAATGAGCAGTTCTTC. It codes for CASRLAEGYNEQFF.

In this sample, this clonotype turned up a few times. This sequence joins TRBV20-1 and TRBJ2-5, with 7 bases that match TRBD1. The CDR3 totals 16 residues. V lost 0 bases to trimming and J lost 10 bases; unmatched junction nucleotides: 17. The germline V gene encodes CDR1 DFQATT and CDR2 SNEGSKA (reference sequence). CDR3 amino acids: CSARDVGQSTPRIQYF. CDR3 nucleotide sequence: TGCAGTGCTAGAGATGTGGGACAGTCAACTCCCCGCATCCAGTACTTC.

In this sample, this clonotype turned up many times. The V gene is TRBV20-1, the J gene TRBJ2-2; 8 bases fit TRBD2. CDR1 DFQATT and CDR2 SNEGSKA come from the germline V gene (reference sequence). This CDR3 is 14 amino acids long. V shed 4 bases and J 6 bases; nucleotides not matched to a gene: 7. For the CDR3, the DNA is TGCAGTGCTAAGGGCGAGCGGGAGCCCGGGGAGCTGTTTTTT. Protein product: CSAKGEREPGELFF.

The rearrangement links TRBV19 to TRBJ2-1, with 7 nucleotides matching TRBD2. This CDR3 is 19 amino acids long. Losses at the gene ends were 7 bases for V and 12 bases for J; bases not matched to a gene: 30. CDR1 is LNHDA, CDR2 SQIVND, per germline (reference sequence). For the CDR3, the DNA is TGTGCCAGTACTGCGGGACTACCCGAGGGAACGGATCCGGGGGGACGGCAGTTCTTC. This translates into CASTAGLPEGTDPGGRQFF.